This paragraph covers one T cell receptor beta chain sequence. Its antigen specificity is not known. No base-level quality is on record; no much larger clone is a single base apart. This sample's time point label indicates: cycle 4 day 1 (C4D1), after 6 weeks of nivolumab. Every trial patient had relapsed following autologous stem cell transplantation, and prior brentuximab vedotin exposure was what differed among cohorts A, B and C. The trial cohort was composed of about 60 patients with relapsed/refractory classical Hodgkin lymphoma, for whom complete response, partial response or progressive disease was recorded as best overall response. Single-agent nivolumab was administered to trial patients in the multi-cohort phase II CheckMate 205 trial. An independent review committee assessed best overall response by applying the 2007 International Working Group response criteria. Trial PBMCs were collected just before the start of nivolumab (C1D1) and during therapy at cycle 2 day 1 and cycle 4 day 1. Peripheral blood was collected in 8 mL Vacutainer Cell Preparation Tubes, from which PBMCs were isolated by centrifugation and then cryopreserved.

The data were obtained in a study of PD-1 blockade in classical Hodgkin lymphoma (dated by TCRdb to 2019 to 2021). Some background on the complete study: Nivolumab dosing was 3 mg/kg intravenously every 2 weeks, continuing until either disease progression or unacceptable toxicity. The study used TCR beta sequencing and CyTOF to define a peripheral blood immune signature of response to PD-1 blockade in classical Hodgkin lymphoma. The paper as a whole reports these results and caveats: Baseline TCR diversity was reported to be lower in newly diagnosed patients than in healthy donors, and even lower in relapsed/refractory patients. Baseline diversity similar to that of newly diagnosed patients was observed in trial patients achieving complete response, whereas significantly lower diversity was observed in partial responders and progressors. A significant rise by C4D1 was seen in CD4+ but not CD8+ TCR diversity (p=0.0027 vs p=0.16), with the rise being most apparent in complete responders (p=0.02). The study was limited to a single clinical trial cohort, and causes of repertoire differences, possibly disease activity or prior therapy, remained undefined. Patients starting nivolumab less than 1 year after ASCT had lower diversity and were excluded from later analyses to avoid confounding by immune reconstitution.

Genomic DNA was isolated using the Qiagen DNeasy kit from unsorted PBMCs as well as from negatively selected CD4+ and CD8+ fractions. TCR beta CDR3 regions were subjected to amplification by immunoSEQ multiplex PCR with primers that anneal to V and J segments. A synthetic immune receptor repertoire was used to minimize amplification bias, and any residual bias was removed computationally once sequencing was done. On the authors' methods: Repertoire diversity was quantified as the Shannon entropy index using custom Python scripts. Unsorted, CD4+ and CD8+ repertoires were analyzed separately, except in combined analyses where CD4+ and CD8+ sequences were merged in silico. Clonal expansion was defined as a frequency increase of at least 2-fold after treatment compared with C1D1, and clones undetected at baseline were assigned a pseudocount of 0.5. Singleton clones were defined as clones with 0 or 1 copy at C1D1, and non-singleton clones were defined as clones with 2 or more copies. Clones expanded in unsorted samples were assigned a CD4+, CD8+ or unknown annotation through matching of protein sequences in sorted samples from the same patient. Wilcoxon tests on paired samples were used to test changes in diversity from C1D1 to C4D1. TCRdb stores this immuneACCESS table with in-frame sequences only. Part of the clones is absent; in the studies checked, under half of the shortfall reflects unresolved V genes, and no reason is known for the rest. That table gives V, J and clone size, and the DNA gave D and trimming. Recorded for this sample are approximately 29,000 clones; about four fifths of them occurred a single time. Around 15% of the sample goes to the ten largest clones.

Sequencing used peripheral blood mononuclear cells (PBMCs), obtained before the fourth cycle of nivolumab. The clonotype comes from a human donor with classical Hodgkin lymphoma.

DNA sequence: TGTGCCAGCAGTTATGGACAGGGGCATTCGGTCTATGGCTACACCTTC. It translates to CASSYGQGHSVYGYTF. The V and J segments used are TRBV6-5 and TRBJ1-2, and 9 junctional nucleotides match TRBD1. Germline trimming: 3 bases from V, 4 bases from J; junction bases outside gene matches: 9. The CDR3 runs 16 residues from the cysteine to the phenylalanine. Solely the CDR3 DNA is kept, with 48 bases framed from the first base. The germline V gene yields MNHEY for CDR1 and SVGAGI for CDR2.